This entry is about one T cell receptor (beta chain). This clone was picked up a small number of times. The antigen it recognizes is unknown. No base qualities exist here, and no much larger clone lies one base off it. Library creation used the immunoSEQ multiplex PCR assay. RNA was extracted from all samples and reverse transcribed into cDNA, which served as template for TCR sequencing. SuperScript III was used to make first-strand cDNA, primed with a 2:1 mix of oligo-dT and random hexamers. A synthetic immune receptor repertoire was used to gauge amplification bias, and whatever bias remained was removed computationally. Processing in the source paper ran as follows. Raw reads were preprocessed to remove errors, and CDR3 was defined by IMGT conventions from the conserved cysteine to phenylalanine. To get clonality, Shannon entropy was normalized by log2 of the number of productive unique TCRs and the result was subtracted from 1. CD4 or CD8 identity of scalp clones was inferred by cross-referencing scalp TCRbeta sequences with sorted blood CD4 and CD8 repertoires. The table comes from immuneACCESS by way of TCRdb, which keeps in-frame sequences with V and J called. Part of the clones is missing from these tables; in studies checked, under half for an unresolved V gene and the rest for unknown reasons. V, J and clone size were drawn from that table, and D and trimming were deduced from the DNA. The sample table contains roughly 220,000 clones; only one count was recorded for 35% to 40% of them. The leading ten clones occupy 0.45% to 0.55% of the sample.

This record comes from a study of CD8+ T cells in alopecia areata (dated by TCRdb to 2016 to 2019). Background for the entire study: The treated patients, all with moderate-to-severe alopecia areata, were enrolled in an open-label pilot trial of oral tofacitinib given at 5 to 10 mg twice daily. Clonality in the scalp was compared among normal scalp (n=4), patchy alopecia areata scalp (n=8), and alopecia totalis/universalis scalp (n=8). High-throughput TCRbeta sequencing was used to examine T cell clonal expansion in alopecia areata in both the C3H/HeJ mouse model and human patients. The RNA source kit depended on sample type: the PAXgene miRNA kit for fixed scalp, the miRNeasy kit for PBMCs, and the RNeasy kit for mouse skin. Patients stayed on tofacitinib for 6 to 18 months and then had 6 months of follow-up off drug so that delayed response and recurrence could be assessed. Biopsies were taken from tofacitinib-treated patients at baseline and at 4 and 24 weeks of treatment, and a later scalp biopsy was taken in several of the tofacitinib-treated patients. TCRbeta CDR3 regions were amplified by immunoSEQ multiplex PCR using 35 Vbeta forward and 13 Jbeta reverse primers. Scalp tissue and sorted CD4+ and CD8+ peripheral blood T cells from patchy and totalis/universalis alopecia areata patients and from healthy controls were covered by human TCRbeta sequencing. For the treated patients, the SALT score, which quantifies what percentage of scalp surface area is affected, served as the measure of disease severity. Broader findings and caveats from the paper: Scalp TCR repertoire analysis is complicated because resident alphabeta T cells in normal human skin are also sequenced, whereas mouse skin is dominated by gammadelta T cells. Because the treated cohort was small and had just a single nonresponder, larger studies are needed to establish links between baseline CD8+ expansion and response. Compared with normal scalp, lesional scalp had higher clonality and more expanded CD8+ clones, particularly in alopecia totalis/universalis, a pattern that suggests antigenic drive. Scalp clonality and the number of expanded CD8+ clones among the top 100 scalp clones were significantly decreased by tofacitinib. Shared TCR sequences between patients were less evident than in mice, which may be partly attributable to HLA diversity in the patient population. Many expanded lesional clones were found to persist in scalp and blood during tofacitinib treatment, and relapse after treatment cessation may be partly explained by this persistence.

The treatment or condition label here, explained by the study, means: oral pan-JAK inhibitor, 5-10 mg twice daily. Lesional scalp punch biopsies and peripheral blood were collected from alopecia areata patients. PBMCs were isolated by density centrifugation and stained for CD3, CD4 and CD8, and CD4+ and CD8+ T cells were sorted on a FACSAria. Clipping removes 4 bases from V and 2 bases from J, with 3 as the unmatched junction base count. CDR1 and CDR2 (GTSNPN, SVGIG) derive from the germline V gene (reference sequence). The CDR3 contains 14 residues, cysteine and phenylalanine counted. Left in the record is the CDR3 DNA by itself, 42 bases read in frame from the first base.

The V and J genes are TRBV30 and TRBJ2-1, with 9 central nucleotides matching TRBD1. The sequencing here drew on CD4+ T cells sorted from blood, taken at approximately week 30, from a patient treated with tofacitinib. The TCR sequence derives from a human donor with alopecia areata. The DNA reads TGTGCCTGGACGGACAGGGGACCCTACAATGAGCAGTTCTTC. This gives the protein CAWTDRGPYNEQFF.